These 17 T cell receptor beta chains share one sample of origin, sequenced in a study of blood T cell repertoires in COVID-19 (TCRdb year 2020). The library was obtained by the immunoSEQ multiplex PCR assay. The table was pulled from immuneACCESS by TCRdb, which kept in-frame rearrangements only. Such tables lose some clones; where checked, under half of the loss comes from unresolved V genes, and the rest has no known cause. Across this sample there are about 220,000 clones, with about 86% seen only once. Together, the top ten hold 1.3% of the sample. The sample taken for sequencing was PBMCs or T cells enriched from blood (not recorded which). These TCRs come from a woman aged 40 to 55 with acute COVID-19.

The chain links TRBV12-3 or TRBV12-4 to TRBJ2-3; D remains unclear. The CDR3 length is 11 residues. V lost 6 bases and J lost 3, with 4 bases in between. CDR3 coding DNA: TGTGCCAGCAGCCCAACAGATACGCAGTATTTT. This translates into CASSPTDTQYF.

This clone appeared a few times. The chain uses TRBV24-1 and TRBJ2-5; TRBD1 agrees at 10 bases. Trimming removed 4 bases from V and 4 bases from J; junction bases left unmatched: 5. Germline V gives CDR1 KGHDR, CDR2 SFDVKD. The CDR3 length is 15 residues. The CDR3 coding sequence is TGTGCCACCAGTGACCCGACAGGGGGCCTAGAGACCCAGTACTTC. It codes for CATSDPTGGLETQYF.

V is TRBV28 and J is TRBJ1-6; 7 nucleotides match TRBD1. V was pared by 5 bases and J by 0 bases, with 16 bases of the junction left unmatched. CDR1 MDHEN and CDR2 SYDVKM come from the germline V gene. This CDR3 spans 20 amino acids. The CDR3 loop reads CASSTLDRVRSSSYNSPLHF. CDR3 in DNA: TGTGCCAGCAGTACCTTAGACAGGGTTCGGTCTAGCTCCTATAATTCACCCCTCCACTTT. The full variable domain, rest sourced from reference TRBV28 and TRBJ1-6, is DVKVTQSSRYLVKRTGEKVFLECVQDMDHENMFWYRQDPGLGLRLIYFSYDVKMKEKGDIPEGYSVSREKKERFSLILESASTNQTSMYLCASSTLDRVRSSSYNSPLHFGNGTRLTVT.

V gene TRBV28 combines with J gene TRBJ1-4; 8 nucleotides align to TRBD1. This CDR3 has 17 residues. The J segment lost 8 bases and the V segment lost 6 bases, leaving 17 bases of the junction unmatched. The germline V gene encodes CDR1 MDHEN and CDR2 SYDVKM. The CDR3 loop reads CASRIVLPGGAGEKLFF. The CDR3 nucleotides are TGTGCCAGCAGAATCGTTCTCCCAGGGGGCGCAGGCGAAAAACTGTTTTTT.

This rearrangement joins TRBV15 to TRBJ1-3, with 9 bases lining up with TRBD1. The CDR3 is made up of 22 amino acids. With V trimmed by 3 bases and J by 4 bases, 25 bases remained unmatched. Germline loops: CDR1 LNHNV, CDR2 YYDKDF (reference sequence). This CDR3 reads CATSSPGAGQGQSSIHGNTIYF. The DNA of the CDR3 is TGTGCCACCAGCAGCCCTGGTGCGGGACAGGGCCAGTCATCCATACACGGAAACACCATATATTTT.

The genes are TRBV5-1 and TRBJ2-3; tentative D call: TRBD2 (6 bases). The CDR3 runs 16 residues. The germline gives CDR1 SGHRS, CDR2 YFSETQ. The ends were cut back, 0 bases at V and 6 bases at J, with 17 bases in the middle. The CDR3 reads CASSLDSARLGDTQYF. CDR3 nucleotide sequence: TGCGCCAGCAGCTTGGACAGCGCAAGACTAGGGGATACGCAGTATTTT.

This chain connects TRBV30 to TRBJ1-2, with a tentative D call TRBD1 (6 bases). Germline V gene lookup returns CDR1 GTSNPN and CDR2 SVGIG (reference sequence). CDR3 length equals 12 residues. V gave up 5 bases and J gave up 3 bases, with 10 bases separating them. This CDR3 reads CAWGRGDYGYTF. The DNA for the CDR3 is TGTGCCTGGGGCAGGGGTGACTATGGCTACACCTTC.

The J gene is TRBJ2-3, the V gene TRBV28; 10 bases fit TRBD1. CDR3 length: 16 amino acids. The V and J ends lost 2 bases and 4 bases, in that order; junction bases with no gene match: 6. The V gene's germline CDR1 is MDHEN and CDR2 SYDVKM. CDR3 nucleotide sequence: TGTGCCAGCAGTTTAGCCGGGACAGGGGATTCAGATACGCAGTATTTT. Protein product: CASSLAGTGDSDTQYF.

V is TRBV11-2 and J is TRBJ2-7, with a tentative D call TRBD2 (6 bases). This CDR3 is built from 13 residues. The germline V gene has CDR1 SGHAT and CDR2 FQNNGV. The V and J ends lost 9 bases and 7 bases respectively, with 19 bases between them. The CDR3 coding sequence is TGTGCCAGTAAAACCCCCAGGGCGGGAGAGCAGTACTTC. It codes for CASKTPRAGEQYF. Based on the CDR3 plus reference TRBV11-2 and TRBJ2-7, the full variable domain is EAGVAQSPRYKIIEKRQSVAFWCNPISGHATLYWYQQILGQGPKLLIQFQNNGVVDDSQLPKDRFSAERLKGVDSTLKIQPAKLEDSAVYLCASKTPRAGEQYFGPGTRLTVT.

The chain employs TRBV13 and TRBJ1-5; the D is unclear. CDR3 size: 12 residues. CDR1 PRHDT and CDR2 FYEKMQ come from the germline V gene (reference sequence). V shed 5 bases and J shed 4 bases, with 6 bases lying between them. The CDR3 DNA sequence: TGTGCCAGCAGCCGAGCGAATCAGCCCCAGCATTTT. Encoded protein: CASSRANQPQHF.

Only a few counts were recorded for this clone. V usage is TRBV15 and J usage is TRBJ2-7, with TRBD1 matching over 7 bases. V lost 3 bases and J lost 3; bases outside the gene matches: 2. CDR1 and CDR2 (germline): LNHNV, YYDKDF (reference sequence). The CDR3 is 13 residues long. In DNA, the CDR3 is TGTGCCACCAGCAGGGACAGGCACTACGAGCAGTACTTC. As protein: CATSRDRHYEQYF.

The V and J genes are TRBV28 and TRBJ2-1; maybe TRBD2 (5 bases). This CDR3 region has 15 residues. The germline V gene has CDR1 MDHEN and CDR2 SYDVKM. V was pared by 5 bases and J by 8 bases, with 19 bases between. The CDR3 loop reads CASSLGGPAMDEQFF. For the CDR3, the DNA is TGTGCCAGCAGTCTCGGAGGACCAGCAATGGATGAGCAGTTCTTC.

J is TRBJ2-7 and V is TRBV11-1, with 8 bases that match TRBD2. Trimming took 6 bases from V and 4 from J; bases not matched to a gene: 14. Germline-derived CDR1 and CDR2 are SGHAT and FQDESV (reference sequence). This CDR3 region has 16 residues. The CDR3 DNA follows: TGTGCCAGCAGTTTTTTTAAAGCGGGAGATCGATACGAGCAGTACTTC. It yields the protein CASSFFKAGDRYEQYF.

The gene calls are TRBV4-2 and TRBJ2-7; 11 bases agree with TRBD2. The CDR3 runs 17 residues. V lost 3 bases to trimming and J lost 6 bases; unmatched junction nucleotides: 13. Germline CDR1 reads LGHNA; CDR2 reads YNFKEQ. CDR3 nucleotide sequence: TGTGCCAGCAGCCATCTTGCTAGCGGGGGGCAAACCCTCGAGCAGTACTTC. Amino acids: CASSHLASGGQTLEQYF.

The rearrangement joins TRBV10-1 to TRBJ2-1; 7 nucleotides line up with TRBD1. The V and J ends lost 4 bases and 4 bases, in that order; junction bases with no gene match: 7. Per germline, CDR1 WNHNN and CDR2 SYGVQD (reference sequence). The CDR3 has 15 residues. The CDR3 DNA reads TGCGCCAGCAGTGTCGGGGACAGCAAATACAATGAGCAGTTCTTC. Translated: CASSVGDSKYNEQFF.

This chain links TRBV15 with TRBJ2-4, with TRBD1 as a possible D gene (5 bases). V was pared by 5 bases and J by 4 bases, with 18 bases between. The CDR3 contains 16 residues. Per the germline V gene, CDR1 is LNHNV and CDR2 is YYDKDF (reference sequence). CDR3: CATSGWQGGFKNIQYF. The CDR3 nucleotides are TGTGCCACCAGCGGATGGCAGGGTGGGTTTAAAAACATTCAGTACTTC. Full variable domain (missing parts from reference TRBV15 and TRBJ2-4): DAMVIQNPRYQVTQFGKPVTLSCSQTLNHNVMYWYQQKSSQAPKLLFHYYDKDFNNEADTPDNFQSRRPNTSFCFLDIRSPGLGDTAMYLCATSGWQGGFKNIQYFGAGTRLSVL.

V is TRBV3-1 (or the pseudogene TRBV3-2) and J is TRBJ2-7, with 10 bases fitting TRBD1. Germline CDR1 reads LGHDT; CDR2 reads YNNKEL (reference sequence). CDR3 length: 14 amino acids. The J segment lost 9 bases and the V segment lost 2 bases, leaving 7 bases of the junction unmatched. The CDR3 sequence: CASSQPGQGIVQYF. CDR3 in DNA: TGTGCCAGCAGCCAACCGGGACAGGGGATTGTGCAGTACTTC.